Many counts were recorded for the clone carrying this T cell receptor (beta chain). Its antigen is unknown. The data were obtained in a study of cytomegalovirus exposure and HLA in healthy donors. Whole-study results and caveats: There were some V segments, including TRBV6-2 and TRBV6-3, excluded as indistinguishable.

The PCR employed 60 Vbeta primers together with 13 Jbeta primers. Using immunoSEQ multiplex PCR, the repertoire was profiled, and TCRdb retains in-frame clones only, with some absent. Of about 150,000 clones detected, 70% appear once; the ten largest clones hold approximately 2%. The CDR3 consists of 14 residues. CDR1 and CDR2 from the germline V gene are MDHEN and SYDVKM. V lost 5 bases and J 0 bases, leaving 10 bases between the germline ends. What was sequenced was PBMCs. The clonotype comes from a woman aged 60-70 years in good health and CMV-seropositive. This rearrangement joins TRBV28 to TRBJ1-2, with D uncertain. CDR3 residues: CASSRGVANYGYTF. The CDR3 DNA sequence: TGTGCCAGCAGTCGGGGTGTAGCTAACTATGGCTACACCTTC.